This TCR delta chain emerged from a study of gamma-delta chains in newborns, infants, children. Overall study context: Microbial exposure reportedly drives polyclonal innate γδ T cell expansion after birth.

TCRdb re-called the reads through CATT. The sample shows about 10,000 delta-chain clones, roughly 8.5% of them seen only once. This clone showed up just a few times. The sequenced sample was blood. This clonotype was sampled from a child who was a newborn, infant or young child, either healthy, febrile or measles-vaccinated (not recorded which).

The CDR3 here is CALGESWGSHTDKLIF. In nucleotides, the CDR3 is TGTGCTCTTGGGGAATCTTGGGGTTCCCACACCGATAAACTCATCTTT. V gene TRDV1 combines with J gene TRDJ1; TRDD3 might be the D (5 bases). The CDR3 is 16 residues long. The germline V gene has CDR1 TSWWSYY and CDR2 QGS. V was cut by 2 bases and J by 0 bases, with 13 bases left in between.